The rows below give T cell receptor beta chains drawn from one sample of a study of blood T cell repertoires in COVID-19. Repertoires were generated with immunoSEQ multiplex PCR, while TCRdb's copy carries only in-frame clones and drops some. The table has over 200,000 clones, approximately 88% seen once. The sequencing input was PBMCs or T cells enriched from blood (not recorded which). The receptors come from a woman between 25 and 40 years old who had been exposed to COVID-19. Both conserved end residues are trimmed from each CDR3. The order of the fields is V gene, CDR3 length, clone size, CDR3 protein. Clone sizes are given selectively: once, few, many, or a class where the clone is expanded.

TRBV19 | 12 | . | ASRSGTPNTEAF
TRBV5-4 | 12 | . | ASSPDGLTYEQY
TRBV5-6 | 12 | once | ASSRGQGRHGYT
TRBV19 | 13 | . | ASSPGQGENSPLH
TRBV6-6 | 11 | . | ATTSANTGELF
TRBV4-1 | 11 | . | ASSRQGNTEAF
TRBV14 | 10 | . | ASSHSSYEQY
TRBV28 | 14 | . | ASRVTGQGRPGELF
TRBV15 | 11 | . | ATSNGPAYEQF
TRBV3-1/TRBV3-2 | 13 | . | ASSQDGGRGGELF
TRBV3-1/TRBV3-2 | 14 | . | ASSQDLQGPSEKLF
TRBV18 | 12 | . | ASSWTKPMDTQY
TRBV7-6 | 11 | . | ASSSGSSYEQY
TRBV10-2 | 11 | . | ASTWTETYEQY
TRBV19 | 13 | . | ASSNRKASNQPQH
TRBV2 | 17 | few | ASNAGIRTSGTSYNEQF
TRBV19 | 15 | . | ASSVRRGTGGPEKLF
TRBV28 | 15 | . | ASSLVSSRYSNQPQH
TRBV9 | 13 | . | ASSVESGRTYGYT
TRBV30 | 14 | . | AWSVPIKTRRNEQF
TRBV7-2 | 13 | . | ASSFPGPMIQTQY
TRBV19 | 12 | . | ASTAPGGDYGYT
TRBV4-1 | 17 | . | ASSQEKVFAGTGTYEQY
TRBV18 | 13 | . | ASSANSGSPYEQY
TRBV7-2 | 13 | . | ASSLAPSFNYGYT
TRBV9 | 15 | . | ASSVAALAGGLDTQY
TRBV12-5 | 12 | . | ASGPTFMDQPQH
TRBV29-1 | 12 | . | SVEGSGDSYEQY
TRBV7-6 | 14 | . | ASSSGQDSGANVLT
TRBV7-8 | 14 | . | ASSLGAQGAINEQF
TRBV3-1/TRBV3-2 | 11 | . | ASSQGLVYEQY
TRBV28 | 11 | . | ASTWGGGYGYT
TRBV30 | 14 | . | AWGPIEVSNTGELF
TRBV6-5 | 13 | . | ASSPGLAGDYEQY
TRBV6-5 | 8 | . | ASSPSEQF
TRBV2 | 11 | . | ASSESTATEAF
TRBV6-5 | 10 | . | ASRTQAHEQY
TRBV3-1/TRBV3-2 | 13 | once | ASSQAPDSSYEQY
TRBV24-1 | 12 | . | ATSGPGNNQPQH
TRBV10-3 | 12 | . | AIGPAGGYNEQF
TRBV27 | 13 | once | ASSLSILASDTQY
TRBV6-6 | 15 | . | ASSPLSGTGRWRPQH
TRBV5-1 | 11 | . | ASSLGGANEQF
TRBV5-1 | 12 | . | ASSRASGKETQY
TRBV7-9 | 13 | . | ASSPARGDNYGYT